Listed below are T cell receptor beta chains from one sample, sequenced in a study of PD-1 blockade in classical Hodgkin lymphoma. Here immunoSEQ multiplex PCR was the method, and the copy in TCRdb shows in-frame clones only, minus some. Found here are tens of thousands of clones, 80% to 90% of them singletons; the top ten hold more than 8%. Sequencing was performed on peripheral blood mononuclear cells (PBMCs), taken before the second cycle of nivolumab. The receptors here all came from a human donor with classical Hodgkin lymphoma. Each CDR3 is given with its conserved first and last residue. The order of the fields is V gene, clone size, CDR3 length, J gene, D gene, CDR3 DNA, CDR3 protein. D genes are given only for firm matches. Some rows mark clone size as missing; the rest say once, few, many or name a class of expanded clone.

TRBV21-1	.	15	TRBJ1-1	.	.	CASSKWGQGAAEAFF
TRBV11-3	.	15	TRBJ2-7	TRBD1	TGTGCCAGCAGCTTAAGAGGGGGCCCGACCTACGAGCAGTACTTC	CASSLRGGPTYEQYF
TRBV5-1	once	15	TRBJ2-2	.	TGCGCCAGCAGCTATGTGGGGGCCGACACCGGGGAGCTGTTTTTT	CASSYVGADTGELFF
TRBV2	once	18	TRBJ1-2	TRBD1	TGTGCCAGCAGTAAAGACAGGGGTACGTTCGGGCTAGGTGGTGGCTACACCTTC	CASSKDRGTFGLGGGYTF
TRBV6-1	.	14	TRBJ2-1	.	TGTGCCAGCAGCTTACCCGGGACGGCCAATTCGCAGTTCTTC	CASSLPGTANSQFF
TRBV6-6	few	15	TRBJ1-6	TRBD1	TGTGCCAGCAGCCAGAACGACAGGGGTGGCTCACCCCTCCACTTT	CASSQNDRGGSPLHF
TRBV6-6	.	14	TRBJ2-5	TRBD1	TGTGCCAGCAGTCCCGGGACAGGTCAAGAGACCCAGTACTTC	CASSPGTGQETQYF
TRBV9	.	15	TRBJ2-7	TRBD2	TGTGCCAGCAGCGTAGGGCTAGCGGGGTACTACGAGCAGTACTTC	CASSVGLAGYYEQYF
TRBV11-2	.	15	TRBJ1-6	TRBD1	TGTGCCAGCAGCTTTCGGGACAGGGGATATTCACCCCTCCACTTT	CASSFRDRGYSPLHF
TRBV7-2	.	15	TRBJ2-3	TRBD2	TGTGCCAGCAGCTTAGCTAGCGGGAGGACAGATACGCAGTATTTT	CASSLASGRTDTQYF
TRBV14	once	15	TRBJ1-1	TRBD1	TGTGCCAGCAGCCAAGGGACAGGACTGAACACTGAAGCTTTCTTT	CASSQGTGLNTEAFF
TRBV10-3	.	13	TRBJ2-2	TRBD2	TGTGCCATCAAGCGGGGGAACACCGGGGAGCTGTTTTTT	CAIKRGNTGELFF
TRBV20-1	.	11	TRBJ1-2	.	TGCAGTGCCCTTAGGGCCGGTGGCTACACCTTC	CSALRAGGYTF
TRBV19	.	13	TRBJ1-5	.	TGTGCCAGTACACAGGTGGGCAATCAGCCCCAGCATTTT	CASTQVGNQPQHF
TRBV2	.	14	TRBJ2-5	TRBD2	TGTGCCAGCAGTTCCGGGGGGACCCAAGAGACCCAGTACTTC	CASSSGGTQETQYF
TRBV11-3	.	15	TRBJ2-2	.	TGTGCCAGCAGCCCCAGGGGGGGGAACACCGGGGAGCTGTTTTTT	CASSPRGGNTGELFF
TRBV4-3	.	17	TRBJ2-3	TRBD1	TGCGCCAGCAGCCAGAATGTGCCAGGGGGCATCACAGATACGCAGTATTTT	CASSQNVPGGITDTQYF
TRBV6-1	.	12	TRBJ1-2	.	TGTGCCAGCAGTGGGGAGGACTATGGCTACACCTTC	CASSGEDYGYTF
TRBV7-9	.	16	TRBJ1-4	TRBD1	TGTGCCAGCAGCTTACCCACAGGGGGACCTAATGAAAAACTGTTTTTT	CASSLPTGGPNEKLFF
TRBV2	.	16	TRBJ2-1	TRBD1	TGTGCCAGCAGTGATAGGAACAGGGGTTTCTACAATGAGCAGTTCTTC	CASSDRNRGFYNEQFF
TRBV27	.	13	TRBJ1-2	.	TGTGCCAGCAGTTTAAGGGTTAACTATGGCTACACCTTC	CASSLRVNYGYTF
TRBV6-6	once	12	TRBJ1-6	.	TGTGCCAGCAGATCCACGGAGGCACGCCTCCACTTT	CASRSTEARLHF
TRBV23-1	.	15	TRBJ2-7	.	TGCGCCAGCAGTAATCCCCGGGACACCGACTACGAGCAGTACTTC	CASSNPRDTDYEQYF
TRBV5-8	.	15	TRBJ2-3	.	TGTGCCAGCAGCCCCGACACGAGCCGTACAGATACGCAGTATTTT	CASSPDTSRTDTQYF
TRBV4-2	.	16	TRBJ1-3	TRBD1	TGTGCCAGCAGCCAGAGGCCGACAGGGGGCGGAAACACCATATATTTT	CASSQRPTGGGNTIYF
TRBV4-2	.	14	TRBJ1-6	.	TGTGCCAGCAGCTTGGGCGTAGGGGATTCACCCCTCCACTTT	CASSLGVGDSPLHF
TRBV6-6	.	15	TRBJ2-2	.	TGTGCCAGCAGTTACTCGACAGGACGCACCGGGGAGCTGTTTTTT	CASSYSTGRTGELFF
TRBV5-4	.	18	TRBJ1-2	.	TGTGCCAGCAGCTTGGCCGCGGGGTTAAGTTCTACTAACTATGGCTACACCTTC	CASSLAAGLSSTNYGYTF
TRBV25-1	few	12	TRBJ2-3	TRBD1	TGTGCCAGCAGTGGAACAGGGGGCTTTCGGTATTTT	CASSGTGGFRYF
TRBV5-1	.	16	TRBJ2-2	.	TGCGCCAGCAGCTTGGTTATCGCCAGGGGCACCGGGGAGCTGTTTTTT	CASSLVIARGTGELFF
TRBV5-1	.	14	TRBJ1-2	.	TGCGCCAGCAGCTTGGATCAGGGGCAAGGTGGCTACACCTTC	CASSLDQGQGGYTF
TRBV6-5	.	14	TRBJ1-3	.	TGTGCCAGCAGAACAGGGATCTCTGGAAACACCATATATTTT	CASRTGISGNTIYF
TRBV5-6	medium-sized	14	TRBJ2-7	.	TGTGCCAGCAGCTCGCTGACAGGGAGGTACGAGCAGTACTTC	CASSSLTGRYEQYF
TRBV7-2	.	15	TRBJ1-1	.	TGTGCCAGCAGCTTAGATGGCAGTCTGAACACTGAAGCTTTCTTT	CASSLDGSLNTEAFF
TRBV5-8	.	14	TRBJ2-7	.	TGTGCCAGCAGCTTCGGTTGGGTTACCTACGAGCAGTACTTC	CASSFGWVTYEQYF
TRBV10-3	.	12	TRBJ2-7	.	TGTGCCGTAGGGGTTTACTCCTACGAGCAGTACTTC	CAVGVYSYEQYF
TRBV18	.	14	TRBJ2-5	.	TGTGCCAGCTCACCACCAGGTCTCCAAGAGACCCAGTACTTC	CASSPPGLQETQYF
TRBV5-5	.	14	TRBJ2-3	.	TGTGCCAGCAACCCGGGTCCTAGCACAGATACGCAGTATTTT	CASNPGPSTDTQYF
TRBV5-1	.	16	TRBJ2-1	TRBD2	TGCGCCAGCAGCCCCTTGAGCGGGGTATCCTACAATGAGCAGTTCTTC	CASSPLSGVSYNEQFF
TRBV4-1	.	15	TRBJ1-5	.	TGCGCCAGCAGCCAGACAGAATATAGCAATCAGCCCCAGCATTTT	CASSQTEYSNQPQHF
TRBV10-3	.	15	TRBJ1-1	.	TGTGCCATCAGTGTAATGGAGTCGAGTGGAACTGAAGCTTTCTTT	CAISVMESSGTEAFF
TRBV2	.	14	TRBJ2-2	.	TGTGCCAGCAGTACGAGAGGGGGTACCGGGGAGCTGTTTTTT	CASSTRGGTGELFF